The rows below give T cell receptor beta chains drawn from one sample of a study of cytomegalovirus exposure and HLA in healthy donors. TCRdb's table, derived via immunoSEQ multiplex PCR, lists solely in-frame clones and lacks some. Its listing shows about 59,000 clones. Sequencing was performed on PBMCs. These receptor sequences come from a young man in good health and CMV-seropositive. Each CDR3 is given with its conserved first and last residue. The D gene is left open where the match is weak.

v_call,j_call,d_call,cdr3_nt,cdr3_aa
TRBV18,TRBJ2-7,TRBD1,TGTGCCAGCTCACCTGGGACAGGGGATATCGAGCAGTACTTC,CASSPGTGDIEQYF
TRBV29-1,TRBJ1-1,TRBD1,TGCAGCGCGTCACAGGGGGTTGCTGAAGCTTTCTTT,CSASQGVAEAFF
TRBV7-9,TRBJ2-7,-,TGTGCCAGCAGCTTGGGCGGGCCCGCCTACGAGCAGTACTTC,CASSLGGPAYEQYF
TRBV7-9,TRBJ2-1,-,TGTGCCGGGTCATACCTACGCGGGAAATCGCATGAGCAGTTCTTC,CAGSYLRGKSHEQFF
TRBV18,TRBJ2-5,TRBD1,TGTGCCAGCCAGGAGCGAAGACAGGGGGAAGAGACCCAGTACTTC,CASQERRQGEETQYF
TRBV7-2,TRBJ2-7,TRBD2,TGTGCCAGCAGCTCGGGGACTAGCGGCGAGCAGTACTTC,CASSSGTSGEQYF
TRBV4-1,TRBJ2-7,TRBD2,TGCGCCAGCAGCCCTGGCGGGGGGGTTGTCTACGAGCAGTACTTC,CASSPGGGVVYEQYF
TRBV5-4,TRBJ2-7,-,TGTGCCAGCAGCTTTAGGACTAACGAGCAGTACTTC,CASSFRTNEQYF
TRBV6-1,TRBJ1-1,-,TGTGCCAGCAGTGAAGCGCGGGGACGGATGAACACTGAAGCTTTCTTT,CASSEARGRMNTEAFF
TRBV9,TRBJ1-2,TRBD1,TGTGCCAGCAGCGAGGGACAGGGGGCTTTCTATGGCTACACCTTC,CASSEGQGAFYGYTF
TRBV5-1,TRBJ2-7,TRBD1,TGCGCCAGCAGCTTGGCAGGGGGCGTGGAGCAGTACTTC,CASSLAGGVEQYF
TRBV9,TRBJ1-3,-,TGTGCCAGCAGCGTCTCAGGGGTCCCTGGAAACACCATATATTTT,CASSVSGVPGNTIYF
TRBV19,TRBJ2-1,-,TGTGCCAGTAGTATGACTAGCTCCTACAATGAGCAGTTCTTC,CASSMTSSYNEQFF
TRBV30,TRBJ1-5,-,TGTGCCTGGAGTAGGCAGGGGAATCAGCCCCAGCATTTT,CAWSRQGNQPQHF
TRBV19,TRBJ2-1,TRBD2,TGTGCCAGTAGTCAACTAGCGCCCTACAATGAGCAGTTCTTC,CASSQLAPYNEQFF
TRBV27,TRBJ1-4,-,TGTGCCAGCAGTCTGGGACGGGCAGGGGAACTGTTTTTT,CASSLGRAGELFF
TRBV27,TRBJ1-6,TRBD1,TGTGCCAGCAGTCCCAGGACAGGGGGGAATTCACCCCTCCACTTT,CASSPRTGGNSPLHF
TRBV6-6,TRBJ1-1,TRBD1,TGTGCCAGCAGTTACAGGACAGGGTACACTGAAGCTTTCTTT,CASSYRTGYTEAFF
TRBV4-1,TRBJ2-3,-,TGCGCCAGCAGCCTCTACGTGACAGATACGCAGTATTTT,CASSLYVTDTQYF
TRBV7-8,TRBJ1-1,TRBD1,TGTGCCAGCAGGCTTGGGACAGACCACACTGAAGCTTTCTTT,CASRLGTDHTEAFF
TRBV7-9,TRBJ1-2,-,TGTGCCAGCAGCTTAGACAGGGACTATGGCTACACCTTC,CASSLDRDYGYTF
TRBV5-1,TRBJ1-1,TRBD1,TGCGCCAGCAGCTTGGGGGACAGGGGAATCACTGAAGCTTTCTTT,CASSLGDRGITEAFF
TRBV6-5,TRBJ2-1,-,TGTGCCAGCAGTTACAAACCATCCCTCAGGGACAATGAGCAGTTCTTC,CASSYKPSLRDNEQFF
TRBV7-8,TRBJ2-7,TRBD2,TGTGCCAGCAGCCCCTCCGTTAGCGGGGGTTACGAGCAGTACTTC,CASSPSVSGGYEQYF
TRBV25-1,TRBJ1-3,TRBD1,TGTGCCAGCAGTGATACTGCCCGGGGACAGGGTTTTGGAAACACCATATATTTT,CASSDTARGQGFGNTIYF
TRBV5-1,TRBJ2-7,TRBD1,TGCGCCAGCAGCTGGACCTCCCCCGGGACAGGGCCCCCCTACGAGCAGTACTTC,CASSWTSPGTGPPYEQYF
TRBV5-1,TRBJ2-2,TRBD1,TGCGCCAGCAGCTTGTGGACAGGGGATTGGACCGGGGAGCTGTTTTTT,CASSLWTGDWTGELFF
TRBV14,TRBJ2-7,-,TGTGCCAGCAGCCAAGTCCCCCCAGGGGAGCAGTACTTC,CASSQVPPGEQYF
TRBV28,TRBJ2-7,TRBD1,TGTGCCAGCAGGACCGGACAGGGACCCTACGAGCAGTACTTC,CASRTGQGPYEQYF
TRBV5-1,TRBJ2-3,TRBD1,TGCGCCAGCCGACAGGGGGGCACAGATACGCAGTATTTT,CASRQGGTDTQYF
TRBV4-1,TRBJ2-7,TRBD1,TGCGCCAGCAGCCAAGCTGGGAGACAGGGCGACGAGCAGTACTTC,CASSQAGRQGDEQYF
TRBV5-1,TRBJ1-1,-,TGCGCCAGCAGCCAGCGGGGGCTCGACACTGAAGCTTTCTTT,CASSQRGLDTEAFF
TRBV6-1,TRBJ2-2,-,TGTGCCAGCACCGGGGGGCGGGCGAACACCGGGGAGCTGTTTTTT,CASTGGRANTGELFF
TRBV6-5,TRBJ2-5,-,TGTGCCAGCAGTGAGGAGTGGTACCAAGAGACCCAGTACTTC,CASSEEWYQETQYF
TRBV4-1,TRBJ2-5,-,TGCGCCAGCAGCCAAGATCACGGAGAAGAGACCCAGTACTTC,CASSQDHGEETQYF
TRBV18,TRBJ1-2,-,TGTGCCAGCTCACCGATCCTTTACGGAGATGGCTACACCTTC,CASSPILYGDGYTF
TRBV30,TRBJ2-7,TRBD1,TGTGCCTGGAGCCGGACAGGGTACTACGAGCAGTACTTC,CAWSRTGYYEQYF
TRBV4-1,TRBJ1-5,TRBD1,TGCGCCAGCAGCCAAGAACAGGGGTTAGGGCAGCCCCAGCATTTT,CASSQEQGLGQPQHF
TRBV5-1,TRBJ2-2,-,TGCGCCTCTAAGGGGGATCTGGACACCGGGGAGCTGTTTTTT,CASKGDLDTGELFF
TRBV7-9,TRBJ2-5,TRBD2,TGTGCCAGCAGCTTTAAGGACAAGCTAGCGGGAGAATACCAAGAGACCCAGTACTTC,CASSFKDKLAGEYQETQYF
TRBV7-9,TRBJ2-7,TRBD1,TGTGCCAGCAGCATACCGGGACAGGGTCTCTCCGAGCAGTACTTC,CASSIPGQGLSEQYF
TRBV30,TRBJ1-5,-,TGTGCCTGGGGAACAGGGTTCGGGAATCAGCACCAGCATTTT,CAWGTGFGNQHQHF
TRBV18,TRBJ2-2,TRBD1,TGTGCCAGCTCACCAGCCGGGACAGCGATCACCGGGGAGCTGTTTTTT,CASSPAGTAITGELFF
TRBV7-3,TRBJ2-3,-,TGTGCCAGCAGCCTGGGACACCGATTGGATACGCAGTATTTT,CASSLGHRLDTQYF
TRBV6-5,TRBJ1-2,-,TGTGCCAGCAGTTACGTGGGGGGGGCTGGCTACACCTTC,CASSYVGGAGYTF
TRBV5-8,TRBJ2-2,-,TGTGCTCTGAACACCGGGGAGCTGTTTTTT,CALNTGELFF
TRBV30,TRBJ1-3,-,TGTGCCTGGCATCGAGGAAGTGGAAACACCATATATTTT,CAWHRGSGNTIYF
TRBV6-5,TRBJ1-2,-,TGTGCCAGCACAAAACCCCCCGGCTCGGGAGGCTACACCTTC,CASTKPPGSGGYTF
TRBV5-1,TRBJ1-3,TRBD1,TGCGCCAGCAGCCCCGAGACAGGGTTTGCTGGAAACACCATATATTTT,CASSPETGFAGNTIYF
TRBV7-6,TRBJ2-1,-,TGTGCCAGCAGTTCAGGGTCCTACAATGAGCAGTTCTTC,CASSSGSYNEQFF
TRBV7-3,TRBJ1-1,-,TGTGCCAGCAGCCCCAACACCGGGCCTTTAGACGGGATGAACACTGAAGCTTTCTTT,CASSPNTGPLDGMNTEAFF
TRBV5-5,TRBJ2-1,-,TGTGCCAGCAGCTACCAACACCGAAATGAGCAGTTCTTC,CASSYQHRNEQFF
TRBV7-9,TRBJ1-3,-,TGTGCCAGCAGCTTAGCCAGGGGTGCTGGTGCCATATATTTT,CASSLARGAGAIYF
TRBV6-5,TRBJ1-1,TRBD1,TGTGCCAGCAGCCAGCGACAGGGGGGTGAAGCTTTCTTT,CASSQRQGGEAFF
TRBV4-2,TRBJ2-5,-,TGTGCCAGCAGCCAGAAAGGGGGGGGAGAGACCCAGTACTTC,CASSQKGGGETQYF
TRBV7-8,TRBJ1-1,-,TGTGCCAGCAGCCCCACCCGACAGGCGAACACTGAAGCTTTCTTT,CASSPTRQANTEAFF
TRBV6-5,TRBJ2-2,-,TGTGCCAGCAGTATCACAGTTAACACCGGGGAGCTGTTTTTT,CASSITVNTGELFF
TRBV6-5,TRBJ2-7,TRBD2,TGTGCCAGCAGTCCGGGACTAGCGACCTACGAGCAGTACTTC,CASSPGLATYEQYF
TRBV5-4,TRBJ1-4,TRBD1,TGTGCCAGCAGCTTAGCGAAGACAGGGAACGAAAAACTGTTTTTT,CASSLAKTGNEKLFF
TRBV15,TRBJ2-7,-,TGTGCCACCAGCAGAGAGAGAGGGCCTGCCTACGAGCAGTACTTC,CATSRERGPAYEQYF